These 29 T cell receptor beta chains share one sample of origin, sequenced in a study of T cells after yellow fever vaccination. In TCRdb, the 5' RACE reads were re-called with MiXCR into one record per CDR3 protein. The sample has some 340,000 distinct CDR3 sequences, about 10% seen once. This specimen was CD4+ T cells sorted from PBMCs, taken 45 days after the yellow fever booster vaccination. Source of these receptors: a man aged 18-30 years who received the YFV17D yellow fever vaccine.

This clonotype was observed a few times. The V and J genes are TRBV29-1 and TRBJ1-2; D not certain. The CDR3 is 12 amino acids. Trimming removed 4 bases at V and 2 bases at J, with 8 bases between. Germline CDR1 is SQVTM and CDR2 is ANQGSEA. The DNA of the CDR3 is TGCAGCGTTGGTTTTCAGAACTATGGCTACACCTTC. Translated: CSVGFQNYGYTF.

This chain joins TRBV6-5 and TRBJ2-6, with 7 bases that match TRBD1. The CDR3 totals 19 residues. With 9 bases clipped from V and 0 bases from J, the junction kept 17 bases outside the gene matches. Germline V gene sequence: CDR1 MNHEY, CDR2 SVGAGI. The chain's CDR3 is CARLNAGTETLSGANVLTF. The CDR3 coding sequence is TGTGCCAGGCTGAATGCCGGGACAGAAACCCTCTCTGGGGCCAACGTCCTGACTTTC.

The V gene is TRBV20-1, the J gene TRBJ1-5; D is undetermined. V shed 6 bases and J shed 0 bases, with 12 bases lying between them. The CDR3 spans 14 residues. Germline lookup yields CDR1 DFQATT and CDR2 SNEGSKA (reference sequence). CDR3 DNA sequence: TGCAGTGCCCAGACCGATTATAGCAATCAGCCCCAGCATTTT. Residues: CSAQTDYSNQPQHF.

In its sample, this clonotype was seen once. This chain connects TRBV6-5 to TRBJ2-7; 7 bases line up with TRBD2. This CDR3 contains 14 residues. J lost 7 bases, V lost 6 bases, and 12 bases had no gene match. The germline gives CDR1 MNHEY, CDR2 SVGAGI. Written as DNA, the CDR3 is TGTGCCAGCAGGGTACCTGGCGGGGGAAGGGAGCAGTACTTC. It translates to CASRVPGGGREQYF.

The table lists this clonotype with a few counts. The chain joins TRBV12-3 or TRBV12-4 to TRBJ2-2; D perhaps matches TRBD1 (6 bases). V was clipped by 6 bases and J by 5 bases, with 16 bases between them. This CDR3 is built from 15 residues. The CDR3 loop is CASRTRQAGTGELFF. The DNA of the CDR3 is TGTGCCAGCAGGACCCGACAGGCTGGGACCGGGGAGCTGTTTTTT.

This clonotype was seen many times. This chain links TRBV12-3 or TRBV12-4 with TRBJ1-1; 7 bases are shared with TRBD1. This CDR3 has 13 amino acids. V lost 5 bases, J lost 6 bases, and 6 bases stayed unmatched. CDR3 DNA: TGTGCCAGCAGTATCGACAGGGAGGCTGAAGCTTTCTTT. This gives the protein CASSIDREAEAFF.

This clonotype was counted a few times. Mismatch with germline at one junction end may stem from a read error. This chain uses TRBV18 with TRBJ1-2; TRBD1 agrees at 8 bases. Germline V CDR1 and CDR2: KGHSH, LQKENI. The CDR3 length is 15 residues. The CDR3 bases are TGTGCCAGCTCATCACCCGACGGGACAGGCTATGGCTACACCTTC. The encoded protein is CASSSPDGTGYGYTF.

In its sample, this clonotype was seen a few times. The chain joins TRBV7-9 to TRBJ2-5; D is possibly TRBD1 (6 bases). The V end was cut by 8 bases, the J end by 0 bases, with 13 bases between. In germline, CDR1 is SEHNR, CDR2 FQNEAQ (reference sequence). The CDR3 is made up of 14 amino acids. The CDR3 DNA is TGTGCCAGCTCATACCGGGACAACCAAGAGACCCAGTACTTC. Its protein product is CASSYRDNQETQYF. The variable domain in full, completed from reference TRBV7-9 and TRBJ2-5, reads DTGVSQNPRHKITKRGQNVTFRCDPISEHNRLYWYRQTLGQGPEFLTYFQNEAQLEKSRLLSDRFSAERPKGSFSTLEIQRTEQGDSAMYLCASSYRDNQETQYFGPGTRLLVL.

This clonotype was recorded many times. The chain is built from TRBV7-9 and TRBJ1-2; unclear D gene. The CDR3 runs to 14 residues. CDR1 is SEHNR and CDR2 is FQNEAQ in the germline V gene (reference sequence). Trimming removed 0 bases at V and 4 bases at J, with 9 bases between. In DNA, the CDR3 is TGTGCCAGCAGCTTAGCAGCCGGCCCCTATGGCTACACCTTC. This encodes CASSLAAGPYGYTF.

The chain recombines TRBV5-1 with TRBJ2-7; 12 bases fit TRBD2. V shed 4 bases and J 8 bases; nucleotides not matched to a gene: 4. The CDR3 has 13 residues. Germline values: CDR1 SGHRS, CDR2 YFSETQ. CDR3 sequence (DNA): TGCGCCAGCAGCAGACTAGCGGGGGACCAGCAGTACTTC. It codes for CASSRLAGDQQYF.

The chain carries TRBV9 and TRBJ2-7; the D is unclear. The V gene's germline CDR1 is SGDLS and CDR2 YYNGEE. V gave up 0 bases and J gave up 3 bases, with 13 bases separating them. CDR3 length equals 15 residues. CDR3 sequence: CASSVGIGLYYEQYF. The CDR3 nucleotides are TGTGCCAGCAGCGTAGGTATCGGATTATACTACGAGCAGTACTTC.

This sequence joins TRBV20-1 and TRBJ1-2; 10 nucleotides agree with TRBD1. This CDR3 has 14 amino acids. The germline V gene encodes CDR1 DFQATT and CDR2 SNEGSKA (reference sequence). V gave up 3 bases and J gave up 4 bases; unmatched junction bases: 5. In DNA, the CDR3 is TGCAGTGCTAGGACCGGGGACAGGGGCTATGGCTACACCTTC. Its protein product is CSARTGDRGYGYTF.

The genes are TRBV3-1 and TRBJ2-5, with TRBD2 matching 8 bases. The CDR3 consists of 15 residues. V lost 8 bases to trimming and J lost 1 base; unmatched junction nucleotides: 9. Germline V gene data show CDR1 as LGHDT and CDR2 as YNNKEL (reference sequence). CDR3 sequence reads: CASRDERGSQETQYF. DNA of the CDR3: TGTGCCAGCCGGGACGAGCGGGGGAGCCAAGAGACCCAGTACTTC.

The genes are TRBV18 and TRBJ1-2, with 9 bases matching TRBD1. Trimming cost V 3 bases and J 5 bases; bases outside gene matches: 7. Germline-derived CDR1 and CDR2 are KGHSH and LQKENI. The CDR3 length is 15 residues. The CDR3 spells CASSPETGGGYGYTF. The CDR3 nucleotides read TGTGCCAGCTCACCCGAGACAGGGGGAGGATATGGCTACACCTTC. The full variable domain, completed using reference TRBV18 and TRBJ1-2, is NAGVMQNPRHLVRRRGQEARLRCSPMKGHSHVYWYRQLPEEGLKFMVYLQKENIIDESGMPKERFSAEFPKEGPSILRIQQVVRGDSAAYFCASSPETGGGYGYTFGSGTRLTVV.

This clonotype was counted at least ten times. The CDR3 DNA reads as TGCAGTGCGTACGCCTGGGGGGGGGAGCGCGATGAGCAGTTCTTC. It encodes CSAYAWGGERDEQFF. The J gene is TRBJ2-1, the V gene TRBV20-1; 7 positions match TRBD2. CDR1 is DFQATT, CDR2 SNEGSKA, per germline (reference sequence). V was pared by 6 bases and J by 8 bases, with 16 bases of the junction left unmatched. The CDR3 sequence is 15 residues long.

This clonotype was counted ten times or more. J is TRBJ2-1 and V is TRBV5-1; D is unclear. V was trimmed by 0 bases and J by 4 bases, leaving 11 bases between them. This CDR3 spans 15 amino acids. Germline V gene sequence: CDR1 SGHRS, CDR2 YFSETQ. Written as DNA, the CDR3 is TGCGCCAGCAGCTTGGGTGGGCCTATATACAATGAGCAGTTCTTC. The encoded protein is CASSLGGPIYNEQFF.

The chain combines TRBV9 with TRBJ2-7; possible D gene TRBD1, 5 bases. The CDR3 is 12 amino acids. Germline V gene sequence: CDR1 SGDLS, CDR2 YYNGEE. Trimming cost V 6 bases and J 5 bases, with 12 bases left between them. In nucleotides, the CDR3 is TGTGCCAGCACTGGCAGGGCCCACGAGCAGTACTTC. Translating it yields CASTGRAHEQYF.

The chain has TRBV10-3 and TRBJ2-1; D might be TRBD1 (6 bases). From germline, CDR1 is ENHRY and CDR2 SYGVKD. V was cut by 8 bases and J by 9 bases, with 11 bases left in between. This CDR3 contains 11 residues. The CDR3 DNA reads TGTGCCATCGCCCGGGACACTGAGCAGTTCTTC. It encodes CAIARDTEQFF.

The chain recombines TRBV5-1 with TRBJ1-1; TRBD1 is a possible D gene (5 bases). CDR3 length equals 14 residues. The V gene lost 5 bases and the J gene lost 6 bases, with 17 bases spanning the gap. Germline values: CDR1 SGHRS, CDR2 YFSETQ. CDR3 in amino acids: CASRVGSLGAEAFF. CDR3 bases: TGCGCCAGCAGAGTAGGCAGCCTAGGGGCTGAAGCTTTCTTT.

This clonotype was recorded once. The V gene is TRBV28, the J gene TRBJ1-2; D may be TRBD1 (6 bases). Germline lookup yields CDR1 MDHEN and CDR2 SYDVKM. Trimming took off 8 bases at V and 9 bases at J, with 13 bases between the two ends. This CDR3 has 11 residues. The CDR3 bases are TGTGCCAGCGGCAGACAGGAGAGCTACACCTTC. Translation: CASGRQESYTF.

This clonotype was detected only a few times. The chain couples TRBV4-3 to TRBJ1-1; perhaps TRBD1 as D (6 bases). The CDR3 is 17 residues long. V lost 1 base to trimming and J lost 3 bases, with 18 bases between them. CDR1 LGHNA and CDR2 YSLEER come from the germline V gene. The chain's CDR3 is CASSQVGGRFPYTEAFF. CDR3 nucleotide sequence: TGCGCCAGCAGCCAAGTTGGGGGCAGGTTCCCATACACTGAAGCTTTCTTT.

The chain combines TRBV5-1 with TRBJ2-1, with 7 bases aligning to TRBD1. J lost 5 bases, V lost 1 base, and 3 bases had no gene match. CDR1 is SGHRS, CDR2 YFSETQ, per germline. CDR3 length equals 14 residues. The CDR3 DNA reads TGCGCCAGCAGCTTGTGGGACAGAAACAATGAGCAGTTCTTC. Amino acid sequence: CASSLWDRNNEQFF.

This clonotype was found many times. The chain uses TRBV5-6 and TRBJ2-5, with 9 nucleotides matching TRBD1. The CDR3 consists of 16 residues. Trimming removed 5 bases from V and 5 bases from J; junction bases left unmatched: 13. Germline-derived CDR1 and CDR2 are SGHDT and YYEEEE. The CDR3 loop is CASRRRLQGAGETQYF. The CDR3 DNA sequence: TGTGCCAGCAGGCGGCGACTACAGGGGGCGGGTGAGACCCAGTACTTC.

This clonotype was detected only a few times. The genes are TRBV6-5 and TRBJ2-1, with 11 nucleotides matching TRBD2. The CDR3 spans 15 residues. Germline CDR1 reads MNHEY; CDR2 reads SVGAGI. With V trimmed by 5 bases and J by 5 bases, 5 bases remained unmatched. The CDR3 DNA is TGTGCCAGCAGTCCAAGACTAGCGGGAAACAATGAGCAGTTCTTC. This sequence encodes CASSPRLAGNNEQFF.

V gene TRBV7-2 combines with J gene TRBJ2-1; 9 nucleotides align to TRBD2. With V trimmed by 6 bases and J by 4 bases, 7 bases remained unmatched. The CDR3 is made up of 15 amino acids. Germline loops: CDR1 SGHTA, CDR2 FQGNSA. The CDR3 nucleotides read TGTGCCAGCAGACCTAAGGCGGGGGGGTACAATGAGCAGTTCTTC. It specifies CASRPKAGGYNEQFF.

CDR3: CASHHPHTEAYEQYV. Written as DNA, the CDR3 is TGTGCCAGCCATCACCCCCATACAGAGGCCTACGAGCAGTACGTC. The chain has TRBV6-7 and TRBJ2-7; D uncertain. TRBV6-7 is an ORF; its function is uncertain. The CDR3 covers 15 residues. Trimming left V 8 bases short and J 2 bases short, with 19 bases between.

This clonotype was counted many times. J is TRBJ2-2 and V is TRBV9; D might be TRBD1 or TRBD2, each matching 6 bases. The V gene's germline CDR1 is SGDLS and CDR2 YYNGEE. V lost 4 bases to trimming and J lost 4 bases, with 23 bases between them. The length of the CDR3 is 18 residues. DNA of the CDR3: TGTGCCAGCAGCCGGGCAGGGGACTTTCTTGAGGGCACCGGGGAGCTGTTTTTT. Translated, it gives CASSRAGDFLEGTGELFF.

In this sample, this clonotype turned up a few times. The V and J genes are TRBV3-1 and TRBJ2-3, with TRBD2 matching 12 bases. This CDR3 comprises 15 residues. Germline assignment: CDR1 LGHDT and CDR2 YNNKEL (reference sequence). J gave up 6 bases and V 0 bases, and 1 base lay outside the gene matches. CDR3 sequence reads: CASSQDGLAGDTQYF. The CDR3 bases are TGTGCCAGCAGCCAAGACGGACTAGCGGGGGATACGCAGTATTTT.

This chain uses TRBV7-2 with TRBJ2-7; D is unclear. Germline CDR1 and CDR2: SGHTA and FQGNSA. V was trimmed by 7 bases and J by 2 bases, leaving 21 bases between them. This CDR3 is 16 amino acids long. The CDR3 protein is CASTPPSPGCAYEQYV. Written as DNA, the CDR3 is TGTGCCAGCACCCCCCCGTCCCCCGGCTGTGCCTACGAGCAGTACGTC.